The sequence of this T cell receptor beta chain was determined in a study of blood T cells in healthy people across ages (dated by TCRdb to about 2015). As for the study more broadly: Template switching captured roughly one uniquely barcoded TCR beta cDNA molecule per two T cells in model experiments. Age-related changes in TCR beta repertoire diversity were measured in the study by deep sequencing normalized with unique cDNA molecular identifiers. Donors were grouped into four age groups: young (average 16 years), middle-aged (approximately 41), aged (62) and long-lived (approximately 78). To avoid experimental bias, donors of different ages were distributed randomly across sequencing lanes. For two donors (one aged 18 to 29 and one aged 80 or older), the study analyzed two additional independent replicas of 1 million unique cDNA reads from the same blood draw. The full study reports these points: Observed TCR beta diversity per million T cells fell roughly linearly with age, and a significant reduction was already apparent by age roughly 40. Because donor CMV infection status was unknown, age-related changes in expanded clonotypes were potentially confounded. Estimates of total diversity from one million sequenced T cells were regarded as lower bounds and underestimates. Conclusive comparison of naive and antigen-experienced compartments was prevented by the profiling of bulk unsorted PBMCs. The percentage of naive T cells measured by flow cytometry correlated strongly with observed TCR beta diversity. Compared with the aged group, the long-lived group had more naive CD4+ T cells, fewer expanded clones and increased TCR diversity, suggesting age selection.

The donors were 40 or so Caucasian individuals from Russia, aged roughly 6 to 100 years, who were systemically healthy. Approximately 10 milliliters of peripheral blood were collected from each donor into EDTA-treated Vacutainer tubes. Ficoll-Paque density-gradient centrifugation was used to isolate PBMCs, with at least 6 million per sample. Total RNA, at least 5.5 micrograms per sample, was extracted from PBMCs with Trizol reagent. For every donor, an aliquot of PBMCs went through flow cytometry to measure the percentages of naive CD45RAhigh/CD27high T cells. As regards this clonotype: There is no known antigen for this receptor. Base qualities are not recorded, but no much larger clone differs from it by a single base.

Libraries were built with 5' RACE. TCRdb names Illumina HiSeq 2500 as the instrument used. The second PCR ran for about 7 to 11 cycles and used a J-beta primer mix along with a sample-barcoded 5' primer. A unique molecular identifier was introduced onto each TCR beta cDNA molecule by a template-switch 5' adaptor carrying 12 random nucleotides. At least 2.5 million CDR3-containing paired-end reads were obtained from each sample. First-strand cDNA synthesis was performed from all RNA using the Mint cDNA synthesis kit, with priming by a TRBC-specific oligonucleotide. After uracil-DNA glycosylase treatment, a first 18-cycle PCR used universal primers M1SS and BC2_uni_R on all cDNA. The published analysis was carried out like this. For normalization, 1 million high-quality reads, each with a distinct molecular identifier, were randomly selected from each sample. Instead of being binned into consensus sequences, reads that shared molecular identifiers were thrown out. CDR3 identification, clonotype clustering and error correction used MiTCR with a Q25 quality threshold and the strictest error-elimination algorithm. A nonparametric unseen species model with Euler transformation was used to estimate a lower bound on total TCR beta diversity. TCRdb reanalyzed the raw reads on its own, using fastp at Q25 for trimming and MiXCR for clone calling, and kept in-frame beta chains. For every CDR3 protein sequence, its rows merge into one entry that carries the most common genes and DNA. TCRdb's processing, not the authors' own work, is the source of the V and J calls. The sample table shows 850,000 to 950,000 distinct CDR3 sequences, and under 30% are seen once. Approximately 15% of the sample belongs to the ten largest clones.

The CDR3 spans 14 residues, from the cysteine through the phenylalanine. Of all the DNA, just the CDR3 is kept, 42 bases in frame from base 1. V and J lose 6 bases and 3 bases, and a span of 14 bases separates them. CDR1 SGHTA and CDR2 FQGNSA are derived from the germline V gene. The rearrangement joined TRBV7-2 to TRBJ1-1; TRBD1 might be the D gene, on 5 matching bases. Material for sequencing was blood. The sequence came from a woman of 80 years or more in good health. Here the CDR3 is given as CASRMGGGDTEAFF. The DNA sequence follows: TGTGCCAGCAGAATGGGCGGGGGGGACACTGAAGCTTTCTTT.